This is a list of T cell receptor beta chains from one sample in a study of T cell responses to AZD1222 COVID-19 vaccine. TCRdb's copy holds only in-frame clones and misses some; the assay was immunoSEQ multiplex PCR. This sample has around 140,000 clones, with 85% to 95% found just once. This specimen consisted of peripheral blood, obtained on day 0 of AZD1222 vaccination. These receptors all stem from an adult in good health. The CDR3 runs from the conserved cysteine through the conserved F or W. D genes are given only for firm matches. The listing skips clone size in some rows; elsewhere it reads once, few, many or a size class.

D | J | size | V | CDR3 | DNA
- | TRBJ2-3 | - | TRBV20-1 | CSAGQDTQYF | TGCAGTGCCGGACAGGATACGCAGTATTTT
- | TRBJ1-5 | - | TRBV2 | CASSETGDQPQHF | TGTGCCAGCAGTGAAACGGGGGACCAGCCCCAGCATTTT
- | TRBJ1-2 | - | TRBV2 | CASSGRANYGYTF | TGTGCCAGCAGCGGCAGAGCTAACTATGGCTACACCTTC
TRBD2 | TRBJ2-7 | - | TRBV7-9 | CASSPWGLAGANSYEQYF | TGTGCCAGCAGCCCGTGGGGACTAGCGGGAGCCAACTCCTACGAGCAGTACTTC
TRBD2 | TRBJ2-1 | few | TRBV9 | CASSASGRAYNEQFF | TGTGCCAGCAGCGCAAGCGGGAGGGCCTACAATGAGCAGTTCTTC
- | TRBJ1-3 | - | TRBV29-1 | CSVIYGTTGNTIYF | TGCAGCGTAATCTACGGGACAACTGGAAACACCATATATTTT
TRBD1 | TRBJ1-4 | - | TRBV4-3 | CASSQEGGTGGEKLFF | TGCGCCAGCAGCCAGGAGGGGGGGACAGGGGGTGAAAAACTGTTTTTT
- | TRBJ1-6 | - | TRBV3-1/TRBV3-2 | CASSQGAGQNSPLHF | TGTGCCAGCAGCCAAGGAGCAGGTCAGAATTCACCCCTCCACTTT
- | TRBJ1-4 | - | TRBV3-1/TRBV3-2 | CASSQRQEKLFF | TGTGCCAGCAGCCAGAGACAGGAAAAACTGTTTTTT
- | TRBJ1-2 | once | TRBV27 | CASSLSGLEAANYGYTF | TGTGCCAGCAGTTTATCGGGCTTAGAGGCAGCAAACTATGGCTACACCTTC
- | TRBJ1-2 | - | TRBV27 | CASSPSTGQFNYGYTF | TGTGCCAGCAGTCCTTCCACAGGGCAATTTAACTATGGCTACACCTTC
TRBD1 | TRBJ2-5 | - | TRBV2 | CASSEELGQGPQETQYF | TGTGCCAGCAGTGAAGAATTGGGACAGGGACCTCAAGAGACCCAGTACTTC
TRBD1 | TRBJ1-6 | - | TRBV19 | CASSSRGTADSPLHF | TGTGCCAGTAGTTCGAGGGGGACAGCCGATTCACCCCTCCACTTT
- | TRBJ2-3 | - | TRBV11-2 | CASSLDLAGPDTQYF | TGTGCCAGCAGCTTAGATCTTGCTGGGCCGGATACGCAGTATTTT
- | TRBJ2-6 | - | TRBV19 | CASAALGANVLTF | TGTGCCAGCGCGGCATTGGGGGCCAACGTCCTGACTTTC
- | TRBJ1-5 | - | TRBV21-1 | CASSKGGDRGFLSYQPQHF | TGTGCCAGCAGCAAAGGCGGGGACAGGGGGTTTCTTAGTTATCAGCCCCAGCATTTT
- | TRBJ1-1 | - | TRBV30 | CACRSGRTDTEAFF | TGTGCCTGCCGGTCGGGGAGGACGGACACTGAAGCTTTCTTT
- | TRBJ1-3 | - | TRBV11-2 | CASTPSPGFAYSF | TGTGCCAGCACCCCATCACCGGGGTTTGCGTATAGTTTT
TRBD1 | TRBJ2-7 | - | TRBV27 | CASSSQGREQYF | TGTGCCAGCAGTTCACAGGGGCGCGAGCAGTACTTC
- | TRBJ2-7 | - | TRBV11-2 | CASSLEGWAGGSSYEQYF | TGTGCCAGCAGCTTAGAAGGCTGGGCAGGCGGTAGCTCCTACGAGCAGTACTTC
- | TRBJ2-3 | - | TRBV7-9 | CASSLAGGSTDTQYF | TGTGCCAGCAGCTTAGCTGGGGGTAGCACAGATACGCAGTATTTT
- | TRBJ1-1 | - | TRBV4-3 | CASSQVSGETEAFF | TGCGCCAGCAGCCAAGTGTCAGGGGAGACTGAAGCTTTCTTT
TRBD1 | TRBJ2-7 | - | TRBV5-1 | CASGTGTEQYF | TGCGCCAGCGGGACAGGTACCGAGCAGTACTTC